Below, 27 T cell receptor beta chains from the same sample are listed, as sequenced in a study of shared clonotypes between healthy human individuals. Sequenced by immunoSEQ multiplex PCR; TCRdb stores in-frame clones only, minus some. The table includes about 480,000 clones, approximately 79% detected once. The sample was PBMCs. These receptors were collected from a woman aged 40 to 50 in good health. Some clones in this sample may be carry-over from other donors' samples.

This clone has a handful of counts. This rearrangement joins TRBV5-5 to TRBJ2-2; the match to TRBD1 covers 10 bases. With 4 bases clipped from V and 6 bases from J, the junction kept 6 bases outside the gene matches. The germline V gene has CDR1 SGHKS and CDR2 YYEKEE (reference sequence). The CDR3 contains 15 residues. For the CDR3, the DNA is TGTGCCAGCAGCCCCGGGACAGGGGCTTCCGGGGAGCTGTTTTTT. This codes for CASSPGTGASGELFF.

This clone was observed a handful of times. The CDR3 DNA reads as TGTGCCAGCTCACCACCGGGGCAGTTAGCCAAAAACATTCAGTACTTC. Its translation is CASSPPGQLAKNIQYF. The chain couples TRBV18 to TRBJ2-4, with D perhaps TRBD1 (5 bases). The CDR3 covers 16 residues. CDR1 is KGHSH and CDR2 is LQKENI in the germline V gene. V gave up 0 bases and J gave up 0 bases, with 9 bases separating them.

A few counts support this clone. The chain couples TRBV7-2 to TRBJ2-3; 12 bases fit TRBD2. Germline V gene lookup returns CDR1 SGHTA and CDR2 FQGNSA. The CDR3 is made up of 17 amino acids. V lost 1 base and J lost 1; bases outside the gene matches: 3. CDR3 sequence: CASSLGWTSGGTDTQYF. In DNA, the CDR3 is TGTGCCAGCAGCTTAGGTTGGACTAGCGGGGGCACAGATACGCAGTATTTT. Drawing the rest from reference TRBV7-2 and TRBJ2-3, the complete variable domain is GAGVSQSPSNKVTEKGKDVELRCDPISGHTALYWYRQSLGQGLEFLIYFQGNSAPDKSGLPSDRFSAERTGGSVSTLTIQRTQQEDSAVYLCASSLGWTSGGTDTQYFGPGTRLTVL.

This chain joins TRBV28 and TRBJ2-5; D is possibly TRBD1 or TRBD2 (5 bases each). The J call may be in error: the DNA end matches TRBJ2-7 better. Germline loops: CDR1 MDHEN, CDR2 SYDVKM. The CDR3 loop spans 15 amino acids. CDR3 sequence (DNA): TGTGCCAGCAGTTTGAAACCGGGGCAGATCTACGAGCAGTACTTC. It yields the protein CASSLKPGQIYEQYF.

The genes are TRBV6-6 and TRBJ2-1, with D perhaps TRBD1 or TRBD2 (5 bases each). This CDR3 has 14 amino acids. Trimming stripped 0 bases from V and 8 bases from J, with 11 bases between. CDR1 is MNHNY and CDR2 is SVGAGI in the germline V gene (reference sequence). For the CDR3, the DNA is TGTGCCAGCAGTTACTCGAGGGGTTTAGATGAGCAGTTCTTC. Protein sequence: CASSYSRGLDEQFF.

J is TRBJ1-1 and V is TRBV27, with 11 bases lining up with TRBD1. Germline CDR1 and CDR2: MNHEY and SMNVEV (reference sequence). The CDR3 covers 16 residues. V was pared by 5 bases and J by 6 bases, with 11 bases of the junction left unmatched. The CDR3 here is CASSPLAGTGGAEAFF. The CDR3 region has the DNA TGTGCCAGCAGTCCTCTTGCCGGGACAGGGGGGGCTGAAGCTTTCTTT.

The rearrangement uses TRBV4-1 and TRBJ2-1; D remains ambiguous. The CDR3 consists of 15 residues. V lost 4 bases to trimming and J lost 0 bases, with 10 bases between them. Germline CDR1 is MGHRA and CDR2 is YSYEKL. CDR3: CASSRTSSSYNEQFF. CDR3 DNA sequence: TGCGCCAGCAGCCGCACATCGAGCTCCTACAATGAGCAGTTCTTC.

On this clone itself: This specimen includes other DNA sequences encoding the same CDR3. The V and J genes are TRBV5-1 and TRBJ2-6; TRBD1 matches 7 bases. This CDR3 is built from 16 residues. V lost 0 bases and J lost 4; bases outside the gene matches: 4. From germline, CDR1 is SGHRS and CDR2 YFSETQ. CDR3 amino acids: CASSLEGGAGANVLTF. The CDR3 DNA sequence: TGCGCCAGCAGCTTGGAAGGGGGCGCCGGGGCCAACGTCCTGACTTTC.

V and J are TRBV6-5 and TRBJ2-7; D is perhaps TRBD2 (6 bases). Deletions cut 6 bases from V and 1 base from J, with 16 bases between. This CDR3 spans 15 amino acids. Germline V CDR1 and CDR2: MNHEY, SVGAGI. The CDR3 DNA follows: TGTGCCAGCAGCCCCGGGGAGGTTAAATCCTACGAGCAGTACTTC. Protein sequence: CASSPGEVKSYEQYF.

Concerning this clone: The same CDR3 also results from other DNA sequences found in this sample. The J gene is TRBJ2-1, the V gene TRBV7-2; D is perhaps TRBD1 (5 bases). This CDR3 spans 13 amino acids. Trimming shortened V by 5 bases and J by 4 bases, and 9 bases separated the two germline ends. Germline-derived CDR1 and CDR2 are SGHTA and FQGNSA. For the CDR3, the DNA is TGTGCCAGCAGCCTGGGGCGATACAATGAGCAGTTCTTC. Translated, it gives CASSLGRYNEQFF.

Only a few counts were recorded for this clone. The V gene is TRBV11-3, the J gene TRBJ1-1, with D possibly being TRBD1 (6 bases). The V gene's germline CDR1 is SGHNT and CDR2 YENEEA. Trimming removed 9 bases at V and 1 base at J, with 18 bases between. This CDR3 is 15 amino acids long. The CDR3 region is CASTSVTGQNTEAFF. The CDR3 coding sequence is TGTGCCAGTACAAGCGTGACAGGTCAGAACACTGAAGCTTTCTTT. Complete variable domain (other parts from reference TRBV11-3 and TRBJ1-1): EAGVVQSPRYKIIEKKQPVAFWCNPISGHNTLYWYLQNLGQGPELLIRYENEEAVDDSQLPKDRFSAERLKGVDSTLKIQPAELGDSAVYLCASTSVTGQNTEAFFGQGTRLTVV.

There are a few counts of this clone. Here the CDR3 DNA reads TGTGCCAGCAGTTTCCCCCATGAGGGCTCTCATGGCTACACCTTC. Amino acid sequence: CASSFPHEGSHGYTF. V usage is TRBV28 and J usage is TRBJ1-2; no firm D call. Between the trimmed V and J ends, which lost 3 bases and 6 bases, there was a span of 17 bases. The germline gives CDR1 MDHEN, CDR2 SYDVKM. The CDR3 totals 15 residues.

On this clone: Mismatch with germline at one junction end may stem from a read error. The chain has TRBV29-1 and TRBJ2-3; TRBD2 agrees at 8 bases. The CDR3 runs to 15 residues. In germline, CDR1 is SQVTM, CDR2 ANQGSEA. CDR3 loop: CSVIKIAGSTDTRYF. The CDR3 nucleotides read TGCAGCGTGATAAAAATAGCGGGAAGCACAGATACGCGGTATTTT.

This CDR3 is CAIRYQGGPSYEQYF. CDR3 nucleotide sequence: TGTGCCATCAGGTATCAGGGTGGTCCATCCTACGAGCAGTACTTC. This sequence joins TRBV10-3 and TRBJ2-7, with D tentatively TRBD1 (5 bases). V was cut by 6 bases and J by 1 base, with 16 bases left in between. Germline CDR1 reads ENHRY; CDR2 reads SYGVKD. This CDR3 is 15 amino acids long.

This clone was recorded a few times. This chain connects TRBV6-1 to TRBJ2-7; 10 bases map to TRBD2. The V and J ends lost 3 bases and 4 bases, in that order; junction bases with no gene match: 6. From germline, CDR1 is MNHNS and CDR2 SASEGT. This CDR3 is 15 amino acids long. The CDR3 loop is CASSDRGLAAYEQYF. The CDR3 DNA sequence: TGTGCCAGCAGTGACAGAGGACTAGCGGCTTACGAGCAGTACTTC.

V is TRBV10-3 and J is TRBJ1-5, with 7 bases identical to TRBD1. The J segment lost 7 bases and the V segment lost 0 bases, leaving 6 bases of the junction unmatched. This CDR3 contains 15 residues. Germline CDR1 is ENHRY and CDR2 is SYGVKD. The CDR3 loop reads CAISESRAGGQPQHF. The DNA for the CDR3 is TGTGCCATCAGTGAGTCGCGGGCAGGGGGACAGCCCCAGCATTTT.

This rearrangement joins TRBV7-3 to TRBJ2-1; D gene uncertain. The germline V and J ends were trimmed by 4 bases and 4 bases, with 8 bases remaining between them. The CDR3 has 13 residues. Germline V lookup: CDR1 SGHTA, CDR2 FQGTGA. The chain's CDR3 is CASSSNPYNEQFF. The CDR3 coding sequence is TGTGCCAGCAGCTCTAACCCTTACAATGAGCAGTTCTTC. The full variable domain, in which reference TRBV7-3 and TRBJ2-1 provide the parts outside the CDR3, is GAGVSQTPSNKVTEKGKYVELRCDPISGHTALYWYRQSLGQGPEFLIYFQGTGAADDSGLPNDRFFAVRPEGSVSTLKIQRTERGDSAVYLCASSSNPYNEQFFGPGTRLTVL.

V usage is TRBV2 and J usage is TRBJ2-1; D is unresolved. The CDR3 totals 16 residues. Germline CDR1 is SNHLY and CDR2 is FYNNEI. V was shortened by 6 bases and J by 4 bases, with 19 bases between the two germline ends. The chain's CDR3 is CASRELSALNYNEQFF. The CDR3 nucleotides are TGTGCCAGCAGGGAGCTCTCGGCCCTGAATTACAATGAGCAGTTCTTC.

The chain combines TRBV27 with TRBJ2-7, with 8 bases identical to TRBD1. The germline V gene has CDR1 MNHEY and CDR2 SMNVEV (reference sequence). V lost 7 bases and J lost 3; bases outside the gene matches: 17. The CDR3 contains 17 residues. The CDR3 DNA reads TGTGCCAGCAACCCTCGATGGGGGACAGGAGGTAACTACGAGCAGTACTTC. This gives the protein CASNPRWGTGGNYEQYF.

The chain uses TRBV6-5 and TRBJ1-1; D gene ambiguous. The CDR3 is made up of 15 amino acids. CDR1 MNHEY and CDR2 SVGAGI come from the germline V gene. The ends were cut back, 2 bases at V and 3 bases at J, with 13 bases in the middle. The DNA of the CDR3 is TGTGCCAGCAGTTACCGGGCCCTGACCCACACTGAAGCTTTCTTT. This codes for CASSYRALTHTEAFF.

A few counts support this clone. The chain combines TRBV2 with TRBJ1-2; D call uncertain. CDR3 length: 15 amino acids. The germline V gene has CDR1 SNHLY and CDR2 FYNNEI. With 1 base removed from V and 3 bases from J, the gap between germline ends came to 12 bases. Written as DNA, the CDR3 is TGTGCCAGCAGTGAAGGGGTACGCGGGGACTATGGCTACACCTTC. It codes for CASSEGVRGDYGYTF.

About this clone: A read error is likely here: a far larger clone is one base away. The chain couples TRBV28 to TRBJ2-5, with D uncertain. The CDR3 has 12 amino acids. Germline CDR1 reads MDHEN; CDR2 reads SYDVKM. The germline V and J ends were trimmed by 8 bases and 13 bases, with 20 bases remaining between them. This chain's CDR3 is CASGRPDFERYF. The CDR3 DNA reads as TGTGCCAGCGGACGGCCTGACTTCGAGCGGTACTTC.

This clone was picked up a small number of times. The V and J genes are TRBV6-5 and TRBJ2-7, with D unclear. The CDR3 has 9 residues. With 6 bases removed from V and 5 bases from J, the gap between germline ends came to 2 bases. The V gene's germline CDR1 is MNHEY and CDR2 SVGAGI. The CDR3 DNA sequence: TGTGCCAGCAGGGACGAGCAGTACTTC. Translated: CASRDEQYF.

In its sample, this clone was seen once. The V and J genes are TRBV18 and TRBJ1-1, with 8 bases identical to TRBD1. The junction had 5 bases not matched to a gene; V was cut back by 6 bases and J by 5 bases. The CDR3 is made up of 13 amino acids. Germline CDR1 KGHSH, CDR2 LQKENI. The CDR3 DNA sequence: TGTGCCAGCTCTCAGGGGGCGCGAACTGAAGCTTTCTTT. The encoded protein is CASSQGARTEAFF.

The CDR3 nucleotides read TGTGCCAGCAGCCCTTTAGAGGGGCTGGGCAATCAGCCCCAGCATTTT. It is translated as CASSPLEGLGNQPQHF. The chain links TRBV27 to TRBJ1-5, with D possibly being TRBD1 (5 bases). The germline V gene has CDR1 MNHEY and CDR2 SMNVEV (reference sequence). The CDR3 contains 16 residues. The V end lost 6 bases, the J end lost 2 bases, and 17 bases lay between the germline ends.

This clone was recorded a few times. The gene calls are TRBV9 and TRBJ2-5; D tentatively fits TRBD1 or TRBD2 (5 bases each). Germline values: CDR1 SGDLS, CDR2 YYNGEE. V lost 1 base and J lost 4, with 11 bases in between. The CDR3 is made up of 14 amino acids. The CDR3 sequence is CASSVNQGVETQYF. The CDR3 coding sequence is TGTGCCAGCAGCGTAAACCAGGGAGTAGAGACCCAGTACTTC.

To note about this clone: The same CDR3 arises from other DNA sequences in this sample as well. V is TRBV30 and J is TRBJ1-2, with 9 bases lining up with TRBD1. The CDR3 covers 13 residues. The trim removed 4 bases at V and 11 bases at J, leaving 11 bases unmatched. Germline V gene sequence: CDR1 GTSNPN, CDR2 SVGIG (reference sequence). The CDR3 sequence: CAWNSDRGSGYTF. Here the CDR3 DNA reads TGTGCCTGGAACTCGGACAGGGGAAGCGGTTACACCTTC. The variable domain in full, completed from reference TRBV30 and TRBJ1-2, reads SQTIHQWPATLVQPVGSPLSLECTVEGTSNPNLYWYRQAAGRGLQLLFYSVGIGQISSEVPQNLSASRPQDRQFILSSKKLLLSDSGFYLCAWNSDRGSGYTFGSGTRLTVV.